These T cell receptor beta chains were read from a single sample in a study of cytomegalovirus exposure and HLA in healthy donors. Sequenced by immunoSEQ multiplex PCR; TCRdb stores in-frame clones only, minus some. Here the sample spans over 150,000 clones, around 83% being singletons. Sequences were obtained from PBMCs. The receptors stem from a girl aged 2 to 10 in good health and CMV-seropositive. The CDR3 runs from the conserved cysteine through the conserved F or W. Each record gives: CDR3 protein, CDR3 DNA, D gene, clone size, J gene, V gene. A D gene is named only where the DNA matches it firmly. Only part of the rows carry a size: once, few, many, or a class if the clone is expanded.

CASSELYNEQFF,TGTGCCAGCAGTGAACTATACAATGAGCAGTTCTTC,-,-,TRBJ2-1,TRBV2
CASRRGEPSGYGYTF,TGTGCCAGCAGGCGCGGGGAACCGAGTGGTTATGGCTACACCTTC,-,once,TRBJ1-2,TRBV6-5
CASSEVSVDTQYF,TGTGCCAGCAGTGAAGTTTCTGTGGATACGCAGTATTTT,-,once,TRBJ2-3,TRBV6-1
CASSFQNRNTEAFF,TGTGCCAGCAGCTTCCAGAACCGGAACACTGAAGCTTTCTTT,-,-,TRBJ1-1,TRBV5-4
CASSQGGQPQHF,TGCGCCAGCAGCCAAGGAGGTCAGCCCCAGCATTTT,-,-,TRBJ1-5,TRBV4-1
CASTLGWGQGMNTEAFF,TGTGCCAGTACCTTAGGGTGGGGACAGGGAATGAACACTGAAGCTTTCTTT,TRBD1,-,TRBJ1-1,TRBV19
CASSSRQTSYEQYF,TGTGCCAGCAGCTCAAGACAGACCTCCTACGAGCAGTACTTC,-,-,TRBJ2-7,TRBV7-9
CAIRRGSGAYYEQYF,TGTGCCATCAGACGAGGGAGCGGGGCGTATTACGAGCAGTACTTC,TRBD2,-,TRBJ2-7,TRBV10-3
CAWSELRASGIQYF,TGTGCCTGGAGTGAGTTGCGCGCTTCAGGCATTCAGTACTTC,-,-,TRBJ2-4,TRBV30
CASSEGSAHEQYF,TGTGCCAGCAGTGAAGGGTCAGCGCACGAGCAGTACTTC,-,few,TRBJ2-7,TRBV6-1
CASSSEVYSTYNEQFF,TGTGCCAGCAGCTCAGAAGTCTATTCCACCTACAATGAGCAGTTCTTC,-,-,TRBJ2-1,TRBV11-3
CASSPPRGSDTEAFF,TGTGCCAGCAGTCCACCCCGGGGGTCGGACACTGAAGCTTTCTTT,-,-,TRBJ1-1,TRBV11-2
CASGTGGNTEAFF,TGCGCCAGCGGGACAGGGGGCAACACTGAAGCTTTCTTT,TRBD1,-,TRBJ1-1,TRBV5-1
CAWSVADSTKNIQYF,TGTGCCTGGAGTGTCGCAGACAGCACAAAAAACATTCAGTACTTC,-,-,TRBJ2-4,TRBV30
CASSVGVVDEQYF,TGTGCCAGCAGTGTCGGGGTGGTCGACGAGCAGTACTTC,-,-,TRBJ2-7,TRBV25-1
CASSADSNTEAFF,TGTGCCAGCAGCGCCGACAGTAACACTGAAGCTTTCTTT,-,once,TRBJ1-1,TRBV11-1
CASSQNKRENGEQFF,TGTGCCAGCAGCCAAAACAAGCGGGAGAATGGTGAGCAGTTCTTC,TRBD2,-,TRBJ2-1,TRBV4-2
CASRAGLLLGDTQYF,TGTGCCAGTAGGGCGGGACTCCTCCTAGGGGATACGCAGTATTTT,-,-,TRBJ2-3,TRBV19
CASSPFFRQNNEQFF,TGTGCCAGCAGCCCCTTTTTCCGACAGAACAATGAGCAGTTCTTC,-,-,TRBJ2-1,TRBV11-3
CASSQAAGNLGYTF,TGCGCCAGCAGCCAAGCCGCCGGGAACCTCGGCTACACCTTC,-,once,TRBJ1-2,TRBV4-1
CASSLPTRGATNEKLFF,TGCGCCAGCAGCCTCCCGACCAGGGGGGCAACTAATGAAAAACTGTTTTTT,TRBD1,few,TRBJ1-4,TRBV4-1
CATSRERTTEAFF,TGTGCCACCAGCAGAGAACGAACTACTGAAGCTTTCTTT,-,-,TRBJ1-1,TRBV15
CASSTSGSWETQYF,TGCGCCAGCTCGACTAGCGGGAGCTGGGAGACCCAGTACTTC,TRBD2,few,TRBJ2-5,TRBV10-2
CASSYDSSTGELFF,TGTGCCAGCAGTTACGACAGTTCCACCGGGGAGCTGTTTTTT,-,-,TRBJ2-2,TRBV6-5
CASSPGTGSSPLHF,TGCGCCAGCAGCCCCGGGACAGGGAGTTCACCCCTCCACTTT,TRBD1,-,TRBJ1-6,TRBV5-1
CASMSGSGGTEAFF,TGTGCCAGCATGAGTGGCAGCGGGGGCACTGAAGCTTTCTTT,-,few,TRBJ1-1,TRBV28
CASSIRTGWVTEAFF,TGTGCCAGCAGTATCCGGACAGGGTGGGTCACTGAAGCTTTCTTT,TRBD1,-,TRBJ1-1,TRBV28
CASNRLAEETQYF,TGTGCCAGCAACCGACTAGCGGAAGAGACCCAGTACTTC,TRBD2,few,TRBJ2-5,TRBV9
CASSLDPPFRESYNEQFF,TGTGCCAGCAGCTTAGATCCACCTTTCCGGGAGTCCTACAATGAGCAGTTCTTC,-,-,TRBJ2-1,TRBV11-2
CASSLDRGRFNSPLHF,TGTGCCAGCAGTCTAGACAGGGGGCGTTTCAATTCACCCCTCCACTTT,TRBD1,once,TRBJ1-6,TRBV27
CSVEEDRGGFTF,TGCAGCGTTGAAGAGGACAGGGGTGGTTTTACCTTC,TRBD1,-,TRBJ1-2,TRBV29-1
CASSPVGGSHYGYTF,TGTGCCAGCAGTCCCGTTGGGGGGAGTCACTATGGCTACACCTTC,-,-,TRBJ1-2,TRBV28
CASSEMTGSYGYTF,TGTGCCAGCAGTGAAATGACAGGGTCCTATGGCTACACCTTC,TRBD1,few,TRBJ1-2,TRBV6-1
CASSPRGGAVAFF,TGTGCCAGCAGCCCTAGGGGGGGGGCAGTAGCTTTCTTT,-,once,TRBJ1-1,TRBV5-5
CASSQERTGPNYGYTF,TGTGCCAGCAGCCAGGAAAGGACAGGTCCTAACTATGGCTACACCTTC,TRBD1,-,TRBJ1-2,TRBV5-4
CASSLFLAGGRDEQFF,TGTGCCAGCAGCTTGTTCCTAGCGGGAGGTCGGGATGAGCAGTTCTTC,TRBD2,few,TRBJ2-1,TRBV5-4
CASTPWGPPQNIQYF,TGTGCCAGCACCCCGTGGGGGCCCCCACAAAACATTCAGTACTTC,-,-,TRBJ2-4,TRBV11-2
CASSTGPWAEKLFF,TGTGCCAGCAGTACCGGCCCGTGGGCTGAAAAACTGTTTTTT,-,-,TRBJ1-4,TRBV25-1
CASSPLAGGCYEQYF,TGTGCCAGCAGCCCACTAGCGGGAGGGTGTTACGAGCAGTACTTC,TRBD2,-,TRBJ2-7,TRBV11-1
CSVEVGQGAEAFF,TGCAGCGTTGAAGTAGGACAGGGGGCTGAAGCTTTCTTT,TRBD1,-,TRBJ1-1,TRBV29-1
CASSLTTGINQPQHF,TGCGCCAGCAGCCTAACGACAGGGATCAATCAGCCCCAGCATTTT,TRBD1,few,TRBJ1-5,TRBV4-1
CASSFSPGGGSNEQFF,TGCGCCAGCAGCTTTTCGCCGGGAGGGGGAAGCAATGAGCAGTTCTTC,TRBD2,-,TRBJ2-1,TRBV5-1
CASSEMTFEGYTF,TGTGCCAGCAGTGAAATGACATTCGAAGGCTACACCTTC,-,-,TRBJ1-2,TRBV2
CASKTGDDGYTF,TGTGCCAGTAAAACAGGGGACGATGGCTACACCTTC,TRBD1,-,TRBJ1-2,TRBV19
CASSLRSSGDSTDTQYF,TGCGCCAGCAGCTTGAGGTCTAGCGGGGATAGCACAGATACGCAGTATTTT,TRBD2,-,TRBJ2-3,TRBV5-1
CATTSQGSTGELFF,TGTGCCACCACATCACAGGGAAGTACCGGGGAGCTGTTTTTT,-,-,TRBJ2-2,TRBV15
CARSLMGAQDTIYF,TGTGCCAGAAGCTTGATGGGGGCTCAGGACACCATATATTTT,-,-,TRBJ1-3,TRBV5-3
CASGSPFSGKGDTQYF,TGTGCTAGTGGTTCCCCCTTTTCGGGGAAGGGAGATACGCAGTATTTT,-,-,TRBJ2-3,TRBV12-5
CASSLSYEGGLYEKLFF,TGTGCCAGCAGTTTATCCTATGAGGGAGGGTTGTATGAAAAACTGTTTTTT,-,-,TRBJ1-4,TRBV28
CASSIRLRGGQPQHF,TGTGCCAGTAGTATCCGCCTAAGAGGCGGTCAGCCCCAGCATTTT,-,once,TRBJ1-5,TRBV19
CATSRDTRGIPEAFF,TGTGCCACCAGCAGAGACACCAGGGGGATTCCTGAAGCTTTCTTT,TRBD1,few,TRBJ1-1,TRBV15
CASSLWTGTNYGYTF,TGTGCCAGCAGCTTATGGACAGGGACCAATTATGGCTACACCTTC,TRBD1,-,TRBJ1-2,TRBV7-9
CASSLLAGDYNEQFF,TGTGCCAGCAGCTTACTAGCGGGCGACTACAATGAGCAGTTCTTC,TRBD2,-,TRBJ2-1,TRBV11-3